This record covers a single T cell receptor beta chain. These data originate in a study of OX40 agonist ivuxolimab in advanced cancers. Data came from immunoSEQ multiplex PCR; TCRdb stores just in-frame clones and leaves some out. Seen here are 70,000 to 85,000 clones, roughly 88% observed once, and the top ten hold roughly 1.2%. The sequence was obtained from an adult with an advanced solid tumor such as melanoma, head and neck, liver or kidney cancer. The sequenced sample was CD4+ or CD8+ T cells sorted from blood, obtained in a trial of the OX40 agonist ivuxolimab.

CDR3 DNA: TGTGCCAGCAGCTTTGGGGGACCCGGGGAGCTGTTTTTT. Its protein product is CASSFGGPGELFF. The V gene is TRBV7-3, the J gene TRBJ2-2, with D perhaps assigned TRBD1 or TRBD2 (5 bases each). V lost 3 bases, J lost 6 bases, and 8 bases lay in between. This CDR3 region has 13 residues. Germline assignment: CDR1 SGHTA and CDR2 FQGTGA. Combining the CDR3 with reference TRBV7-3 and TRBJ2-2 gives the whole variable domain GAGVSQTPSNKVTEKGKYVELRCDPISGHTALYWYRQSLGQGPEFLIYFQGTGAADDSGLPNDRFFAVRPEGSVSTLKIQRTERGDSAVYLCASSFGGPGELFFGEGSRLTVL.